The T cell receptor beta chain described here comes from a study of T cells in Graves' hyperthyroidism and ophthalmopathy. This clonotype was detected once. One end of the junction does not line up with germline, which may come from a read error. Patients were excluded because of uncontrolled infection, other autoimmune disease, pregnancy or lactation. Amplified TCR beta CDR3 regions came from RNA transcripts. HTBI primers were employed in a first-round RT-PCR of the TCR CDR3. Using its own MiXCR run on the multiplex PCR reads, TCRdb lists one record per CDR3 protein. The repertoire has 750,000 to 900,000 distinct CDR3 sequences, approximately 40% of them found once; the top ten carry more than 7%. This CDR3 is built from 14 residues. Germline V gene lookup returns CDR1 SGHRS and CDR2 YFSETQ.

The source is a man between 18 and 29 years old with Graves' hyperthyroidism. Sequenced material: blood. This sequence joins TRBV5-1 and TRBJ1-6; 9 bases are shared with TRBD1. The CDR3 DNA is TGCGCCAGCAGTACGGGACAGGGATCATCACTCCTCCACTTT. It codes for CASSTGQGSSLLHF.